This T cell receptor (beta chain) came from a study of CD8 T cells in ankylosing spondylitis. Study observations and caveats: Clones tied to disease were said to be significantly enriched in matched ankylosing spondylitis synovial fluid. Disease-linked clones bore a CD8+ phenotype, appearing relatively rarely in peripheral blood. Seven to nine highly homologous variants formed a TCR beta motif that appeared characteristic of ankylosing spondylitis blood.

Molecular-barcoded quantitative 5'-RACE produced these TCR beta libraries. TCRdb reanalysed the 5' RACE reads using MiXCR and keeps one entry per CDR3 protein. This table holds over 700,000 distinct CDR3 sequences, under 20% found once. The CDR3 totals 16 residues. V was cut by 1 base and J by 8 bases, with 21 bases left in between. Germline V lookup: CDR1 SGHDT, CDR2 YYEEEE. This clonotype was seen only a few times. No antigen is known for it. The sample consisted of blood, either unsorted or a sorted T cell fraction (not recorded which). This chain uses TRBV5-6 with TRBJ2-5, with a possible D match to TRBD2 (5 bases). The sequence derives from a male donor with ankylosing spondylitis. The CDR3 region is CASSLILGGPTSTQYF. The DNA for the CDR3 is TGTGCCAGCAGCTTGATCCTCGGAGGCCCCACCTCCACCCAGTACTTC.